These 22 T cell receptor beta chains share one sample of origin, sequenced in a study of identical twins. TCRdb fed the 5' RACE reads into MiXCR, producing one record per CDR3 protein. The sample comprises roughly 700,000 distinct CDR3 sequences, less than 10% of which are singletons, and approximately 0.94% rests with the top ten. The same data also went into a second study, on yellow fever vaccine responses in identical twins.

Material: PBMCs. Receptors were obtained from a woman aged 18-29 years in good health.

This clonotype was seen at least ten times. The chain recombines TRBV12-3 or TRBV12-4 with TRBJ1-5, with unresolved D. The CDR3 has 12 amino acids. V was clipped by 6 bases and J by 4 bases, with 7 bases between them. CDR3 coding DNA: TGTGCCAGCAGCCCACCGAATCAGCCCCAGCATTTT. This translates into CASSPPNQPQHF.

This clonotype appeared a few times. The chain links TRBV29-1 to TRBJ2-3; maybe TRBD2 (6 bases). Germline V gene data show CDR1 as SQVTM and CDR2 as ANQGSEA. This CDR3 is built from 14 residues. V lost 5 bases to trimming and J lost 3 bases, with 15 bases between them. DNA of the CDR3: TGCAGCGTTCGGGGGAGTGGGGGGACAGATACGCAGTATTTT. Translation: CSVRGSGGTDTQYF.

This chain uses TRBV5-6 with TRBJ2-7; TRBD1 might be the D (6 bases). CDR1 and CDR2 (germline): SGHDT, YYEEEE. V was trimmed by 1 base and J by 11 bases, leaving 16 bases between them. The CDR3 is 13 amino acids. CDR3: CASSLNRVPREYF. In nucleotides, the CDR3 is TGTGCCAGCAGCTTGAACAGGGTCCCTAGGGAGTACTTC.

This clonotype was counted a few times. The chain is built from TRBV11-2 and TRBJ1-4; D is uncertain. Trimming shortened V by 5 bases and J by 7 bases, and 11 bases separated the two germline ends. Germline V gene lookup returns CDR1 SGHAT and CDR2 FQNNGV. The CDR3 loop spans 13 amino acids. CDR3 protein: CASSTIRSEKLFF. Here the CDR3 DNA reads TGTGCCAGCAGCACGATCCGGTCTGAAAAACTGTTTTTT.

In this sample, this clonotype turned up a few times. The chain joins TRBV7-2 to TRBJ2-3; D gene uncertain. V gave up 5 bases and J gave up 5 bases, with 11 bases separating them. The germline CDR1 and CDR2 sequences are SGHTA and FQGNSA. The CDR3 totals 13 residues. CDR3 sequence (DNA): TGTGCCAGCAGCCGGAGTGGGGTAGATACGCAGTATTTT. Residues: CASSRSGVDTQYF. The variable domain in full, with the rest retrieved from reference TRBV7-2 and TRBJ2-3, is GAGVSQSPSNKVTEKGKDVELRCDPISGHTALYWYRQSLGQGLEFLIYFQGNSAPDKSGLPSDRFSAERTGGSVSTLTIQRTQQEDSAVYLCASSRSGVDTQYFGPGTRLTVL.

This chain joins TRBV4-2 and TRBJ2-7, with D possibly matching TRBD2 (5 bases). Germline assignment: CDR1 LGHNA and CDR2 YNFKEQ. The CDR3 sequence is 14 residues long. V lost 3 bases and J lost 5, with 14 bases in between. The CDR3 bases are TGTGCCAGCAGCCAGACCCCTGGGAGCGACGAGCAGTACTTC. It specifies CASSQTPGSDEQYF.

There are many counts of this clonotype. The rearrangement links TRBV10-3 to TRBJ2-7; 8 bases map to TRBD1. Germline CDR1 and CDR2: ENHRY and SYGVKD. Trimming at V came to 8 bases and at J to 3 bases, leaving 6 bases not matched to a gene. The CDR3 totals 13 residues. In DNA form, the CDR3 reads TGTGCCATCGGGACAGGAGCTAACTACGAGCAGTACTTC. Protein: CAIGTGANYEQYF.

V usage is TRBV11-1 and J usage is TRBJ2-3, with 14 positions matching TRBD2. CDR1 SGHAT and CDR2 FQDESV come from the germline V gene (reference sequence). CDR3 length: 20 amino acids. Trimming cost V 3 bases and J 0 bases; bases outside gene matches: 11. This CDR3 is CASSFRRTSGRLGSTDTQYF. Written as DNA, the CDR3 is TGTGCCAGCAGCTTTCGCAGGACTAGCGGGAGGCTGGGTAGCACAGATACGCAGTATTTT.

This clonotype has more than one count but fewer than ten. The gene calls are TRBV27 and TRBJ2-7, with 13 bases aligning to TRBD2. Germline CDR1 is MNHEY and CDR2 is SMNVEV (reference sequence). This CDR3 has 19 residues. The V gene end was trimmed by 4 bases and the J gene end by 0 bases; junction bases not matched to a gene: 12. The CDR3 reads CASSYGTSGIGGSSYEQYF. CDR3 nucleotide sequence: TGTGCCAGCAGTTACGGGACTAGCGGGATCGGGGGGAGCTCCTACGAGCAGTACTTC.

This clonotype occurred many times. The chain combines TRBV27 with TRBJ1-1; D remains ambiguous. CDR1 MNHEY and CDR2 SMNVEV come from the germline V gene (reference sequence). The CDR3 is 14 residues long. V dropped 8 bases and J dropped 1 base, with 14 bases sitting between them. As DNA, the CDR3 is TGTGCCAGCCGACCTGGTATGGGGAACACTGAAGCTTTCTTT. It translates to CASRPGMGNTEAFF.

At least ten counts were recorded for this clonotype. The rearrangement joins TRBV10-3 to TRBJ2-7; D may be TRBD2 (6 bases). Germline V gene sequence: CDR1 ENHRY, CDR2 SYGVKD. With 7 bases removed from V and 2 bases from J, the gap between germline ends came to 15 bases. The length of the CDR3 is 14 residues. The CDR3 DNA reads TGTGCCATCACCCCAGGAGGGTCCCCCTACGAGCAGTACTTC. Protein product: CAITPGGSPYEQYF.

This clonotype was seen a few times. The CDR3 sequence is CSARGRRAGETQYF. The CDR3 coding sequence is TGCAGTGCTAGAGGTCGGAGGGCTGGCGAGACCCAGTACTTC. The chain has TRBV20-1 and TRBJ2-5, with D perhaps TRBD2 (6 bases). The CDR3 is made up of 14 amino acids. Germline CDR1 reads DFQATT; CDR2 reads SNEGSKA (reference sequence). The V gene lost 1 base and the J gene lost 5 bases, with 14 bases spanning the gap.

V and J are TRBV7-2 and TRBJ2-1; D is uncertain. The germline V gene has CDR1 SGHTA and CDR2 FQGNSA. This CDR3 contains 14 residues. V was shortened by 4 bases and J by 6 bases, with 13 bases between the two germline ends. This CDR3 is CASSSQTGANEQFF. The CDR3 coding sequence is TGTGCCAGCAGCTCCCAGACCGGCGCCAATGAGCAGTTCTTC.

This clonotype showed up many times. The CDR3 nucleotides read TGTGCCAGCAGGCTCAGTTTTGAGCAGTTCTTC. Translated, it gives CASRLSFEQFF. V gene TRBV12-3 or TRBV12-4 combines with J gene TRBJ2-1; no clear D. The CDR3 is 11 amino acids. The V end was cut by 6 bases, the J end by 9 bases, with 9 bases between.

This clonotype was observed many times. V and J are TRBV7-2 and TRBJ2-1; TRBD2 agrees at 12 bases. The junction had 5 bases not matched to a gene; V was cut back by 5 bases and J by 3 bases. From germline, CDR1 is SGHTA and CDR2 FQGNSA. CDR3 size: 16 residues. The CDR3 nucleotides are TGTGCCAGCAGCCAAGGACTAGCGGGAATCTACAATGAGCAGTTCTTC. Translated: CASSQGLAGIYNEQFF.

This clonotype has at least ten counts. This chain joins TRBV7-9 and TRBJ2-1; the D gene could be TRBD1 or TRBD2 (5 bases each). The CDR3 is 15 residues long. Trimming shortened V by 2 bases and J by 5 bases, and 13 bases separated the two germline ends. Germline-derived CDR1 and CDR2 are SEHNR and FQNEAQ (reference sequence). The CDR3 here is CASSLPTGRDNEQFF. Here the CDR3 DNA reads TGTGCCAGCAGCTTACCGACGGGGCGGGACAATGAGCAGTTCTTC.

Only a few counts were recorded for this clonotype. This chain uses TRBV4-2 with TRBJ2-3; 10 bases agree with TRBD2. There are 16 residues in the CDR3. The germline CDR1 and CDR2 sequences are LGHNA and YNFKEQ. With 4 bases clipped from V and 6 bases from J, the junction kept 10 bases outside the gene matches. This CDR3 reads CASSPGGLAAWDTQYF. The CDR3 nucleotides are TGTGCCAGCAGCCCGGGTGGACTAGCGGCTTGGGATACGCAGTATTTT.

There are a few counts of this clonotype. V gene TRBV2 combines with J gene TRBJ1-2; D may be TRBD1 (5 bases). Germline V lookup: CDR1 SNHLY, CDR2 FYNNEI. Deletions cut 2 bases from V and 0 bases from J, with 13 bases between. The CDR3 extends over 16 amino acids. CDR3 sequence reads: CASSERVGRANYGYTF. For the CDR3, the DNA is TGTGCCAGCAGTGAACGGGTGGGCAGGGCTAACTATGGCTACACCTTC.

This clonotype was seen at least ten times. At one end, the junction sequence differs from germline, possibly due to a read error. The rearrangement links TRBV12-3 or TRBV12-4 to TRBJ2-3; TRBD2 aligns across 8 bases. This CDR3 region has 13 residues. As DNA, the CDR3 is TGTGCCAGCAGTCTAGCGGGTGGAGATACGCAGTATTTT. It translates to CASSLAGGDTQYF.

This clonotype showed up just a few times. CDR3 loop: CASSQGGLAGGANTQYF. The CDR3, as DNA: TGCGCCAGCAGCCAAGGAGGACTAGCGGGGGGGGCAAATACGCAGTATTTT. The genes are TRBV4-3 and TRBJ2-3, with 15 bases identical to TRBD2. This CDR3 region has 17 residues. The germline gives CDR1 LGHNA, CDR2 YSLEER. J was trimmed by 7 bases and V by 1 base; bases with no gene match: 6.

The table lists this clonotype with a few counts. This chain links TRBV10-3 with TRBJ2-7; D tentatively reads TRBD1 or TRBD2 (5 bases each). The CDR3 length is 14 residues. The V end was cut by 6 bases, the J end by 2 bases, with 14 bases between. Germline V gives CDR1 ENHRY, CDR2 SYGVKD. The CDR3 here is CAISAEKGPYEQYF. The CDR3 DNA sequence: TGTGCCATCAGCGCGGAGAAGGGACCCTACGAGCAGTACTTC.

Ten or more counts support this clonotype. Here the CDR3 DNA reads TGTGCCAGCAGTTTAAGGGGTCCCAATTCACCCCTCCACTTT. This gives the protein CASSLRGPNSPLHF. V gene TRBV27 combines with J gene TRBJ1-6, with D possibly matching TRBD1 (5 bases). V was trimmed by 2 bases and J by 7 bases, leaving 9 bases between them. The CDR3 loop spans 14 amino acids. Germline assignment: CDR1 MNHEY and CDR2 SMNVEV (reference sequence).